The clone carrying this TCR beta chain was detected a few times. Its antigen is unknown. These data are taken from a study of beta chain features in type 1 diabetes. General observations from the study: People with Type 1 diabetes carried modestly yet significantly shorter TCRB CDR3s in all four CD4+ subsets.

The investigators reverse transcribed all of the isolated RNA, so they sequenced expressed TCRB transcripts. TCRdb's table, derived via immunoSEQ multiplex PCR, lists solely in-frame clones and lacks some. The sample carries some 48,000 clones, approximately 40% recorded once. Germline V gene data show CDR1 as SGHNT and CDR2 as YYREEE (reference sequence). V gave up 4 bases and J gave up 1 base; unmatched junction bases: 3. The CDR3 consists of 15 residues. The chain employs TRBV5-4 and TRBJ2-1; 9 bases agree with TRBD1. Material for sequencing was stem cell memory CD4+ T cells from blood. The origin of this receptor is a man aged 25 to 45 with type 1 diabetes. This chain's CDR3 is CASSPGQGSYNEQFF. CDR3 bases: TGTGCCAGCAGCCCGGGACAGGGTTCCTACAATGAGCAGTTCTTC.